This T cell receptor beta chain was observed in a study of T cell responses to AZD1222 COVID-19 vaccine. Sequencing was performed with immunoSEQ multiplex PCR; in TCRdb, only in-frame clones are kept and a portion is missing. The table has about 120,000 clones, roughly 91% seen once. A note on this clone: Its antigen is not known.

General study results and limits: An increase in Spike-specific TCR breadth and depth was observed after two AZD1222 doses. Repertoire samples came only from after the peak T cell response.

V lost 8 bases and J 9 bases, leaving 11 bases between the germline ends. Germline V gene lookup returns CDR1 MNHEY and CDR2 SVGAGI. The CDR3 runs 12 residues. This rearrangement joins TRBV6-5 to TRBJ1-6; D gene uncertain. The clonotype was recovered from an adult who received the AZD1222 COVID-19 vaccine. The starting material was peripheral blood, obtained 28 days after the second AZD1222 dose. CDR3 region: CASGRTGSPLHF. The CDR3, as DNA: TGTGCCAGCGGACGGACGGGTTCACCCCTCCACTTT.